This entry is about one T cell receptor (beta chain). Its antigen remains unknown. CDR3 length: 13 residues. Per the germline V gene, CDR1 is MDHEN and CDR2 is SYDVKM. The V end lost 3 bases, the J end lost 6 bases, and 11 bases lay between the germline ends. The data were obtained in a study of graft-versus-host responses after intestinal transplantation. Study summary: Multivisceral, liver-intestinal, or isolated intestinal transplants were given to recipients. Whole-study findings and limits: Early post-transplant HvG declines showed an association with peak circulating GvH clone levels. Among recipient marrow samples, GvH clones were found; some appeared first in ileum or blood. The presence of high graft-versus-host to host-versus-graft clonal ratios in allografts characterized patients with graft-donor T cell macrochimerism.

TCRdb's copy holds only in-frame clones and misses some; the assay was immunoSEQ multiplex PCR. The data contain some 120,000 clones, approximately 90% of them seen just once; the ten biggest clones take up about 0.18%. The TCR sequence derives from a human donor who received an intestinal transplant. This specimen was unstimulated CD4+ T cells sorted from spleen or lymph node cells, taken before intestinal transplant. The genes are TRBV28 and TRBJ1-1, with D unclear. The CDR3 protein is CASSFPGVSEAFF. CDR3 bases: TGTGCCAGCAGTTTTCCCGGGGTCTCTGAAGCTTTCTTT.